The 30 T cell receptor beta chains below were found in one sample sequenced in a study of shared clonotypes between healthy human individuals. Profiled with immunoSEQ multiplex PCR; TCRdb holds only in-frame clones, not every one. This repertoire shows 650,000 to 750,000 clones, about two thirds found once; its top ten account for approximately 2%. Sequencing used memory CD4+ T cells sorted from blood. This sample's subset: CD45RA-negative fraction. Every receptor here comes from a young woman in good health.

The V gene is TRBV29-1, the J gene TRBJ2-7, with TRBD1 identical over 8 bases. Germline V CDR1 and CDR2: SQVTM, ANQGSEA. This CDR3 has 14 residues. V dropped 5 bases and J dropped 1; count of bases not matched to a gene: 7. CDR3 in amino acids: CSVSGTGPSYEQYF. For the CDR3, the DNA is TGCAGCGTTTCCGGGACAGGCCCTTCCTACGAGCAGTACTTC.

This chain links TRBV18 with TRBJ2-7, with unresolved D. The CDR3 covers 15 residues. V lost 0 bases and J 1 base, leaving 10 bases between the germline ends. Germline-derived CDR1 and CDR2 are KGHSH and LQKENI. The CDR3 DNA follows: TGTGCCAGCTCACCACCTGCCCTACCTTCCTACGAGCAGTACTTC. Its protein product is CASSPPALPSYEQYF.

The genes are TRBV18 and TRBJ2-7, with a weak D call TRBD2 (6 bases). The CDR3 is 16 amino acids. V dropped 0 bases and J dropped 4 bases, with 16 bases sitting between them. CDR1 and CDR2 (germline): KGHSH, LQKENI. DNA for the CDR3: TGTGCCAGCTCACCACCGGAGGCGGGGTCCAGGTACGAGCAGTACTTC. Its translation: CASSPPEAGSRYEQYF.

This clone was detected only a few times. Other nucleotide sequences in the sample specify the same CDR3. This chain connects TRBV28 to TRBJ1-5, with 7 bases identical to TRBD1. J was trimmed by 3 bases and V by 9 bases; bases with no gene match: 8. The CDR3 sequence is 14 residues long. Germline V gives CDR1 MDHEN, CDR2 SYDVKM. The CDR3 region is CASNSGTANQPQHF. The DNA for the CDR3 is TGTGCCAGTAATTCCGGGACAGCCAATCAGCCCCAGCATTTT.

The rearrangement uses TRBV7-9 and TRBJ2-7; 8 bases agree with TRBD2. The J segment lost 6 bases and the V segment lost 5 bases, leaving 3 bases of the junction unmatched. This CDR3 region has 12 residues. CDR1 SEHNR and CDR2 FQNEAQ come from the germline V gene (reference sequence). CDR3 DNA sequence: TGTGCCAGCAGCCGCCGGGAGGGCGAGCAGTACTTC. Translation gives CASSRREGEQYF. Drawing the rest from reference TRBV7-9 and TRBJ2-7, the complete variable domain is DTGVSQNPRHKITKRGQNVTFRCDPISEHNRLYWYRQTLGQGPEFLTYFQNEAQLEKSRLLSDRFSAERPKGSFSTLEIQRTEQGDSAMYLCASSRREGEQYFGPGTRLTVT.

This chain joins TRBV5-1 and TRBJ2-5; 9 bases line up with TRBD1. Trimming took 4 bases from V and 5 from J; bases not matched to a gene: 12. The length of the CDR3 is 16 residues. Per the germline V gene, CDR1 is SGHRS and CDR2 is YFSETQ. CDR3 coding DNA: TGCGCCAGCAGCGACAACAGGGGGCTACTAGCGGAGACCCAGTACTTC. Amino acids: CASSDNRGLLAETQYF.

In this sample, this clone turned up once. The rearrangement uses TRBV28 and TRBJ2-7; either TRBD1 or TRBD2 may supply D (7 bases each). The CDR3 is 16 residues long. In germline, CDR1 is MDHEN, CDR2 SYDVKM. The ends were cut back, 7 bases at V and 0 bases at J, with 19 bases in the middle. The CDR3: CASTLGGTVSSYEQYF. DNA of the CDR3: TGTGCCAGCACCCTGGGGGGGACAGTAAGCTCCTACGAGCAGTACTTC.

This clone was found many times. The chain is built from TRBV28 and TRBJ1-1; D might be TRBD1 (5 bases). Germline loops: CDR1 MDHEN, CDR2 SYDVKM. The CDR3 sequence is 13 residues long. Between the trimmed V and J ends, which lost 2 bases and 10 bases, there was a span of 14 bases. The CDR3 loop reads CASSLVGALVAFF. In DNA, the CDR3 is TGTGCCAGCAGTTTAGTCGGGGCGTTAGTAGCTTTCTTT. The full variable domain, its missing parts supplied by reference TRBV28 and TRBJ1-1, is DVKVTQSSRYLVKRTGEKVFLECVQDMDHENMFWYRQDPGLGLRLIYFSYDVKMKEKGDIPEGYSVSREKKERFSLILESASTNQTSMYLCASSLVGALVAFFGQGTRLTVV.

The chain combines TRBV6-6 with TRBJ2-7, with 7 nucleotides matching TRBD2. There are 15 residues in the CDR3. Trimming removed 2 bases from V and 5 bases from J; junction bases left unmatched: 9. Germline CDR1 reads MNHNY; CDR2 reads SVGAGI (reference sequence). CDR3 amino acids: CASSYGAAGVDEQYF. CDR3 bases: TGTGCCAGCAGTTACGGTGCGGCGGGAGTCGACGAGCAGTACTTC.

V usage is TRBV18 and J usage is TRBJ1-2; 10 positions match TRBD1. Trimming at V came to 5 bases and at J to 8 bases, leaving 11 bases not matched to a gene. The CDR3 runs 15 residues. Germline CDR1 KGHSH, CDR2 LQKENI. The CDR3 nucleotides are TGTGCCAGCTCAGCAACCGGGACAGGGGAGGGCGGCTACACCTTC. It yields the protein CASSATGTGEGGYTF. The full variable domain, in which reference TRBV18 and TRBJ1-2 provide the parts outside the CDR3, is NAGVMQNPRHLVRRRGQEARLRCSPMKGHSHVYWYRQLPEEGLKFMVYLQKENIIDESGMPKERFSAEFPKEGPSILRIQQVVRGDSAAYFCASSATGTGEGGYTFGSGTRLTVV.

The genes are TRBV18 and TRBJ1-1; D is uncertain. The CDR3 totals 12 residues. V was shortened by 5 bases and J by 2 bases, with 6 bases between the two germline ends. Germline lookup yields CDR1 KGHSH and CDR2 LQKENI. As DNA, the CDR3 is TGTGCCAGCTCAACGTATAACACTGAAGCTTTCTTT. This gives the protein CASSTYNTEAFF.

Only one count was recorded for this clone. The chain combines TRBV5-8 with TRBJ2-1; D might be TRBD1 (6 bases). This CDR3 is built from 14 residues. Trimming removed 4 bases from V and 3 bases from J, with 11 bases in between. CDR1 is SGHTS and CDR2 is YDEGEE in the germline V gene. CDR3 region: CASSGVGHYNEQFF. Written as DNA, the CDR3 is TGTGCCAGCAGCGGAGTGGGACACTACAATGAGCAGTTCTTC.

The table lists this clone with a count of one. The gene calls are TRBV2 and TRBJ1-1, with D tentatively TRBD1 (5 bases). Trimming removed 7 bases from V and 5 bases from J, with 17 bases in between. The CDR3 runs to 14 residues. Germline CDR1 reads SNHLY; CDR2 reads FYNNEI. As DNA, the CDR3 is TGTGCCAGCACCCTTGGGGGGTGGAGGACTGAAGCTTTCTTT. As protein: CASTLGGWRTEAFF.

V and J are TRBV2 and TRBJ1-1, with D hard to call. V lost 1 base to trimming and J lost 7 bases, with 7 bases between them. Germline lookup yields CDR1 SNHLY and CDR2 FYNNEI. This CDR3 is 12 amino acids long. The chain's CDR3 is CASSEGAIEAFF. The CDR3 region has the DNA TGTGCCAGCAGTGAAGGGGCGATTGAAGCTTTCTTT.

Only one count was recorded for this clone. This sequence joins TRBV28 and TRBJ2-7; D remains ambiguous. V was cut by 6 bases and J by 2 bases, with 17 bases left in between. Germline V gene sequence: CDR1 MDHEN, CDR2 SYDVKM. The CDR3 length is 15 residues. CDR3 sequence (DNA): TGTGCCAGCAGCCCTAGACAATTACTAACCTACGAGCAGTACTTC. This translates into CASSPRQLLTYEQYF.

The rearrangement links TRBV15 to TRBJ2-7; D possibly corresponds to TRBD1 (7 bases). Trimming left V 5 bases short and J 4 bases short, with 15 bases between. The CDR3 sequence is 14 residues long. The germline CDR1 and CDR2 sequences are LNHNV and YYDKDF (reference sequence). CDR3 region: CATSRGQGVYEQYF. The CDR3, as DNA: TGTGCCACCAGCCGGGGGCAGGGGGTTTACGAGCAGTACTTC.

The chain uses TRBV5-1 and TRBJ2-1; perhaps TRBD1 as D (6 bases). From germline, CDR1 is SGHRS and CDR2 YFSETQ. CDR3 length equals 15 residues. V was pared by 3 bases and J by 9 bases, with 19 bases between. The CDR3 region has the DNA TGCGCCAGCAGCTCACAGGGAGCCCCCTCGGTTGAGCAGTTCTTC. Translated, it gives CASSSQGAPSVEQFF.

This chain connects TRBV19 to TRBJ2-1, with D hard to call. V lost 1 base, J lost 4 bases, and 8 bases lay in between. Looked up from germline, CDR1 is LNHDA and CDR2 is SQIVND (reference sequence). The CDR3 length is 14 residues. The CDR3 coding sequence is TGTGCCAGTAGTATAGTTTCCGGGTACAATGAGCAGTTCTTC. Residues: CASSIVSGYNEQFF.

The rearrangement uses TRBV2 and TRBJ1-2; D possibly corresponds to TRBD1 (5 bases). V lost 5 bases to trimming and J lost 8 bases, with 12 bases between them. The CDR3 totals 12 residues. Germline-derived CDR1 and CDR2 are SNHLY and FYNNEI. The CDR3 sequence: CASSPGTEGYTF. The CDR3 coding sequence is TGTGCCAGCAGTCCTGGGACTGAAGGCTACACCTTC. The full variable domain, completed using reference TRBV2 and TRBJ1-2, is EPEVTQTPSHQVTQMGQEVILRCVPISNHLYFYWYRQILGQKVEFLVSFYNNEISEKSEIFDDQFSVERPDGSNFTLKIRSTKLEDSAMYFCASSPGTEGYTFGSGTRLTVV.

V and J are TRBV1 and TRBJ2-1; the table assigns TRBD1, which was not confirmed against the DNA. TRBV1 is classified as a pseudogene. The CDR3 spans 17 residues. The chain's CDR3 is CTSSHLTGPTSQGEQFF. In nucleotides, the CDR3 is TGCACCAGCAGCCATTTGACAGGCCCCACAAGTCAGGGTGAGCAGTTCTTC.

This clone was counted between two and nine times. The V gene is TRBV2, the J gene TRBJ1-5; tentatively, D is TRBD1 (6 bases). This CDR3 spans 15 amino acids. Trimming pared 11 bases from V and 0 bases from J, leaving 17 bases between. The germline CDR1 and CDR2 sequences are SNHLY and FYNNEI. CDR3 protein: CACRQAGNSNQPQHF. CDR3 sequence (DNA): TGTGCCTGTAGACAGGCGGGGAATAGCAATCAGCCCCAGCATTTT.

CDR3 sequence reads: CASSQDAGTDTQYF. In DNA form, the CDR3 reads TGCGCCAGCAGCCAAGATGCGGGGACAGATACGCAGTATTTT. The chain links TRBV4-1 to TRBJ2-3, with D possibly TRBD2 on 6 matching bases. Germline V lookup: CDR1 MGHRA, CDR2 YSYEKL. The V end lost 0 bases, the J end lost 3 bases, and 7 bases lay between the germline ends. The CDR3 length is 14 residues.

Only a few counts were recorded for this clone. The same CDR3 also results from other DNA sequences found in this sample. This chain links TRBV5-1 with TRBJ2-7; no firm D call. The CDR3 contains 11 residues. V lost 0 bases, J lost 6 bases, and 4 bases lay in between. Germline assignment: CDR1 SGHRS and CDR2 YFSETQ. Here the CDR3 DNA reads TGCGCCAGCAGCTTGGGCCCCGAGCAGTACTTC. As protein: CASSLGPEQYF. Using reference TRBV5-1 and TRBJ2-7 for the parts outside the CDR3, the full variable domain is KAGVTQTPRYLIKTRGQQVTLSCSPISGHRSVSWYQQTPGQGLQFLFEYFSETQRNKGNFPGRFSGRQFSNSRSEMNVSTLELGDSALYLCASSLGPEQYFGPGTRLTVT.

The chain uses TRBV18 and TRBJ2-5, with a tentative D call TRBD1 (5 bases). The CDR3 contains 13 residues. V shed 4 bases and J shed 2 bases, with 8 bases lying between them. In germline, CDR1 is KGHSH, CDR2 LQKENI. CDR3 residues: CASSQGKQETQYF. The CDR3 DNA sequence: TGTGCCAGCTCACAGGGGAAGCAAGAGACCCAGTACTTC.

The chain recombines TRBV9 with TRBJ2-3; a weak D match, TRBD2 (6 bases). Looked up from germline, CDR1 is SGDLS and CDR2 is YYNGEE. CDR3 length: 15 residues. The germline V and J ends were trimmed by 4 bases and 3 bases, with 15 bases remaining between them. CDR3 in amino acids: CASSPRDFKTDTQYF. The CDR3 bases are TGTGCCAGCAGCCCCCGGGACTTCAAAACAGATACGCAGTATTTT.

In this sample, this clone turned up once. J is TRBJ2-3 and V is TRBV19, with D hard to call. The germline V gene encodes CDR1 LNHDA and CDR2 SQIVND (reference sequence). This CDR3 is built from 15 residues. V lost 1 base and J 1 base, leaving 9 bases between the germline ends. As DNA, the CDR3 is TGTGCCAGTAGTATAGGTTTTGTCGGCACAGATACGCAGTATTTT. Translated: CASSIGFVGTDTQYF.

The chain has TRBV6-5 and TRBJ1-5, with D possibly TRBD1 on 5 matching bases. V gave up 6 bases and J gave up 4 bases, with 13 bases separating them. The germline V gene has CDR1 MNHEY and CDR2 SVGAGI. The CDR3 length is 14 residues. CDR3 bases: TGTGCCAGCAGCTCCGGGGAGGGGAATCAGCCCCAGCATTTT. Protein: CASSSGEGNQPQHF.

This clone has just a few counts. The rearrangement links TRBV29-1 to TRBJ2-5; 7 nucleotides match TRBD1. Germline lookup yields CDR1 SQVTM and CDR2 ANQGSEA. The length of the CDR3 is 15 residues. V trimming: 0 bases; J trimming: 5 bases; junction bases outside the gene matches: 9. Here the CDR3 reads CSVEDHEGARETQYF. The CDR3 DNA reads TGCAGCGTTGAAGATCATGAGGGGGCCCGGGAGACCCAGTACTTC.

With regard to this clone: At one end, the junction sequence differs from germline, possibly due to a read error. The chain has TRBV2 and TRBJ1-2; D not resolved. CDR3 size: 13 residues. Per germline, CDR1 SNHLY and CDR2 FYNNEI. CDR3 sequence (DNA): TGTGCAAGCACCGCGGGAGGACCTTATGGCTACACCTTC. Protein: CASTAGGPYGYTF.

The chain has TRBV25-1 and TRBJ1-4, with D unclear. CDR3 length: 15 residues. The germline V gene has CDR1 MGHDK and CDR2 SYGVNS. The V and J ends lost 3 bases and 11 bases respectively, with 19 bases between them. The CDR3 spells CASSDTTTVGGKLFF. CDR3 sequence (DNA): TGTGCCAGCAGTGATACGACCACAGTGGGCGGGAAACTGTTTTTT.